This T cell receptor (beta chain) was documented in a study of beta chain features in type 1 diabetes listed by TCRdb under 2018. For the wider study: No differences in mean age, gender distribution, total cell number or subset yield were found between patients and healthy donors. A total of roughly 98,000,000 sorted cells were examined across all samples, and a strong correlation was observed between cell number per subset and RNA yield. The study compared the TCRB repertoires of sorted circulating CD4+ T cell subsets in recently diagnosed type 1 diabetes patients with those in matched healthy donors. Whereas all 30 or so donors provided naive and central memory subsets, regulatory and stem cell-like memory subsets were isolated from just 8 patients and roughly 8 healthy donors. Study-wide findings and limitations: Only small numbers of individuals were included in the HLA sub-analyses, which left unresolved whether HLA type had any influence on TCRB rearrangement. At VDJ recombination sites, patients with type 1 diabetes made fewer insertions and deleted more nucleotides, a pattern implying thymic rearrangement abnormalities. Naive, central memory and regulatory TCRB repertoires appeared more similar among patients than among healthy donors. Because cDNA was sequenced instead of genomic DNA, highly expressing activated cells could be over-represented, though the groups showed no difference in activation or CD3 levels. In all four CD4+ subsets, TCRB CDR3 length was moderately but significantly shorter in type 1 diabetes patients. Shorter templates might have been favored by PCR, but patient and control samples were amplified and corrected together, so both groups would have been affected equally by any skew.

The germline V gene (reference sequence) specifies SEHNR as CDR1 and FQNEAQ as CDR2. Trimming leaves V shorter by 3 bases and J shorter by 2 bases, with the junction holding 1 base beyond the gene matches. Its CDR3 holds 16 amino acids, cysteine through phenylalanine. Only the CDR3 portion is preserved as DNA: 48 bases, with reading frame beginning at the first base. Each donor gave one peripheral blood draw, averaging approximately 120 mL, which was collected into heparinised tubes. Naive, central memory, regulatory and stem cell-like memory CD4+ T cells were sorted on a BD FACSAria II using a panel including CD45RO, CCR7, CD25, CD127, CD95 and CD27. A purity above 95% was achieved for all sorted populations. PBMCs were separated immediately by Lymphoprep density gradient centrifugation and were stained directly, without being cultured. So that batch effects would be minimized, each experiment stained and sorted samples in pairs, pairing one healthy donor with one patient.

All of the isolated RNA was reverse transcribed with the High Capacity cDNA Reverse Transcription Kit, so expressed TCRB transcripts were sequenced. Naive, central memory and regulatory T cell samples underwent deep immunoSEQ sequencing, averaging about 3.57 million total reads per sample. Sorted cells were lysed in RLT buffer and RNA was extracted with DNase-treated RNeasy Micro or Mini kits, depending on cell number. To prevent cross-contamination, every cell subset was processed on its own, while patient and healthy donor samples were processed together. The immunoSEQ multiplex PCR was used to amplify TCRB sequences from cDNA, generating 87-bp fragments that spanned the CDR3 region. Amplicons were sequenced on the Illumina HiSeq platform. The source study handled its data this way. Synthetic template baselines were used to correct PCR bias computationally, reads within Hamming distance 2 were collapsed, and singletons that could not be merged were discarded. Reads were aligned against IMGT so that V, D and J genes, CDR3 length and insertions or deletions at six rearrangement sites could be assigned. Within each subset, clonotype counts were normalized to the number of sorted cells before true diversity and Gini coefficients were calculated with the tcR R package. Repertoire sharing was quantified using the overlap coefficient calculated on TCRB nucleotide sequences. Entries here come from immuneACCESS through TCRdb and include only in-frame sequences with V and J called. Some clones fail to appear in such tables; in the studies checked, an unresolved V gene covers under half of the shortfall, and the cause of the remainder is unknown. That table is the source of V, J and clone size, and D and trimming were worked out from the DNA. The sample contains roughly 150,000 clones, 8% to 8.5% of them found a single time. The ten most abundant clones make up around 0.5% of the sample.

This clone was found a few times. Its antigen is still unknown. No base-level quality is on record; no much larger clone is a single base apart. The receptor was derived from a woman under 30 with type 1 diabetes. The sequence joins TRBV7-9 to TRBJ2-3; 14 bases in between match TRBD2. The sample was central memory CD4+ T cells from blood. The DNA sequence is given as TGTGCCAGCAGCTTGACTAGCGGGAGGGCCACAGATACGCAGTATTTT. Its protein is CASSLTSGRATDTQYF. With all but the CDR3 taken from the reference TRBV7-9 and TRBJ2-3 genes, the full variable domain is: DTGVSQNPRHKITKRGQNVTFRCDPISEHNRLYWYRQTLGQGPEFLTYFQNEAQLEKSRLLSDRFSAERPKGSFSTLEIQRTEQGDSAMYLCASSLTSGRATDTQYFGPGTRLTVL.